Listed here are 20 T cell receptor beta chains from one sample, sequenced in a study of cytomegalovirus exposure and HLA in healthy donors. PCR involved 60 Vbeta and 13 Jbeta primers. Data came from immunoSEQ multiplex PCR; TCRdb stores just in-frame clones and leaves some out. The table shows approximately 150,000 clones, with 80% to 90% occurring only once. Sequenced: PBMCs. These receptors originate from a young woman in good health and CMV-seropositive.

This clone was seen once. The gene calls are TRBV19 and TRBJ2-2, with a possible D match to TRBD1 (5 bases). Germline V gene sequence: CDR1 LNHDA, CDR2 SQIVND (reference sequence). The CDR3 loop spans 13 amino acids. Trimming shortened V by 5 bases and J by 6 bases, and 10 bases separated the two germline ends. The CDR3 region is CASSAQGAGELFF. In DNA form, the CDR3 reads TGTGCCAGTAGTGCCCAGGGCGCCGGGGAGCTGTTTTTT.

The chain links TRBV7-3 to TRBJ2-2, with D perhaps TRBD2 (5 bases). Trimming took off 2 bases at V and 5 bases at J, with 9 bases between the two ends. The CDR3 is made up of 14 amino acids. In germline, CDR1 is SGHTA, CDR2 FQGTGA. Here the CDR3 DNA reads TGTGCCAGCAGCTTAGCGGGTACAACCGGGGAGCTGTTTTTT. Residues: CASSLAGTTGELFF.

The chain has TRBV4-2 and TRBJ2-3; TRBD2 agrees at 10 bases. Germline assignment: CDR1 LGHNA and CDR2 YNFKEQ. V shed 1 base, J shed 2 bases, and the junction held 12 bases outside the gene matches. This CDR3 has 19 residues. Here the CDR3 reads CASSQVGVVLAGDTDTQYF. DNA for the CDR3: TGTGCCAGCAGCCAAGTGGGTGTTGTTCTAGCGGGGGACACAGATACGCAGTATTTT.

The chain is built from TRBV4-3 and TRBJ1-2; D is unresolved. Germline lookup yields CDR1 LGHNA and CDR2 YSLEER. CDR3 length equals 14 residues. Trimming took off 1 base at V and 5 bases at J, with 11 bases between the two ends. In DNA form, the CDR3 reads TGCGCCAGCAGCCAAGGAGAGGCGCGGTATGGCTACACCTTC. This encodes CASSQGEARYGYTF.

This sequence joins TRBV5-6 and TRBJ1-5; D unresolved. Germline V gives CDR1 SGHDT, CDR2 YYEEEE. V shed 3 bases and J shed 7 bases, with 14 bases lying between them. The CDR3 spans 14 residues. The DNA of the CDR3 is TGTGCCAGCAGCTCTGGAGGGCTAGAACAGCCCCAGCATTTT. Its protein is CASSSGGLEQPQHF.

This clone appeared a few times. The chain uses TRBV29-1 and TRBJ2-7; TRBD2 is a possible D gene (6 bases). This CDR3 has 12 amino acids. Germline assignment: CDR1 SQVTM and CDR2 ANQGSEA. With 5 bases removed from V and 2 bases from J, the gap between germline ends came to 10 bases. The CDR3 protein is CSVREPTYEQYF. The CDR3 DNA reads as TGCAGCGTTCGGGAGCCCACCTACGAGCAGTACTTC.

CDR3 region: CASSSAGKQYF. In nucleotides, the CDR3 is TGTGCCAGCAGCTCCGCAGGGAAGCAGTACTTC. This chain joins TRBV7-2 and TRBJ2-7; tentative D call: TRBD1 (5 bases). In germline, CDR1 is SGHTA, CDR2 FQGNSA. Trimming stripped 4 bases from V and 8 bases from J, with 9 bases between. This CDR3 contains 11 residues.

This chain uses TRBV11-2 with TRBJ2-5; possible D gene TRBD2, 5 bases. The CDR3 is made up of 15 amino acids. The V end was cut by 7 bases, the J end by 2 bases, with 17 bases between. Germline assignment: CDR1 SGHAT and CDR2 FQNNGV. This chain's CDR3 is CASTLEAQSQETQYF. CDR3 in DNA: TGTGCCAGCACTCTGGAGGCGCAGTCTCAAGAGACCCAGTACTTC.

The chain has TRBV5-6 and TRBJ2-7; D is ambiguous. The germline CDR1 and CDR2 sequences are SGHDT and YYEEEE. CDR3 length: 13 amino acids. The germline V and J ends were trimmed by 0 bases and 1 base, with 5 bases remaining between them. The CDR3 bases are TGTGCCAGCAGCTTGGTTCATTCCTACGAGCAGTACTTC. Residues: CASSLVHSYEQYF. The full variable domain, its missing parts supplied by reference TRBV5-6 and TRBJ2-7, is DAGVTQSPTHLIKTRGQQVTLRCSPKSGHDTVSWYQQALGQGPQFIFQYYEEEERQRGNFPDRFSGHQFPNYSSELNVNALLLGDSALYLCASSLVHSYEQYFGPGTRLTVT.

The V call is TRBV27, the J call TRBJ2-1, with a tentative D call TRBD1 (6 bases). The CDR3 sequence is 16 residues long. Deletions cut 5 bases from V and 4 bases from J, with 18 bases between. In germline, CDR1 is MNHEY, CDR2 SMNVEV (reference sequence). DNA of the CDR3: TGTGCCAGCAGTCCGTACAGGGAGATAATTTACAATGAGCAGTTCTTC. This gives the protein CASSPYREIIYNEQFF.

This sequence joins TRBV4-1 and TRBJ1-2, with TRBD1 identical over 7 bases. The CDR3 spans 15 residues. CDR1 and CDR2 from the germline V gene are MGHRA and YSYEKL. The V segment lost 0 bases and the J segment 5 bases; nucleotides outside the gene matches: 6. CDR3 region: CASSQDQQGGYGYTF. The CDR3 region has the DNA TGCGCCAGCAGCCAAGATCAGCAGGGGGGTTATGGCTACACCTTC.

V usage is TRBV29-1 and J usage is TRBJ1-1; D gene ambiguous. In germline, CDR1 is SQVTM, CDR2 ANQGSEA. Trimming left V 4 bases short and J 3 bases short, with 9 bases between. The CDR3 is 12 residues long. The CDR3 DNA sequence: TGCAGCGTTGTCTTCCTCTACACTGAAGCTTTCTTT. Residues: CSVVFLYTEAFF. Combining the CDR3 with reference TRBV29-1 and TRBJ1-1 gives the whole variable domain SAVISQKPSRDICQRGTSLTIQCQVDSQVTMMFWYRQQPGQSLTLIATANQGSEATYESGFVIDKFPISRPNLTFSTLTVSNMSPEDSSIYLCSVVFLYTEAFFGQGTRLTVV.

The rearrangement uses TRBV7-2 and TRBJ2-7; no definite D call. CDR1 is SGHTA and CDR2 is FQGNSA in the germline V gene. CDR3 length equals 15 residues. The V gene lost 4 bases and the J gene lost 3 bases, with 16 bases spanning the gap. The CDR3: CASSSDATLGYEQYF. The CDR3 nucleotides read TGTGCCAGCAGCTCCGACGCAACGCTAGGCTACGAGCAGTACTTC.

The table lists this clone with a count of one. The chain couples TRBV7-2 to TRBJ1-4; TRBD1 aligns across 9 bases. CDR3 length: 15 amino acids. The germline V gene has CDR1 SGHTA and CDR2 FQGNSA. Trimming took 4 bases from V and 4 from J; bases not matched to a gene: 4. CDR3 coding DNA: TGTGCCAGCAGCTCTTGGGGACAGGGTAATGAAAAACTGTTTTTT. Its translation is CASSSWGQGNEKLFF. The full variable domain, rest sourced from reference TRBV7-2 and TRBJ1-4, is GAGVSQSPSNKVTEKGKDVELRCDPISGHTALYWYRQSLGQGLEFLIYFQGNSAPDKSGLPSDRFSAERTGGSVSTLTIQRTQQEDSAVYLCASSSWGQGNEKLFFGSGTQLSVL.

The sample holds one count of this clone. Compared with germline, one end of the junction differs, possibly owing to a read error. The chain is built from TRBV5-6 and TRBJ1-2, with D maybe TRBD1 (6 bases). The CDR3 runs 14 residues. Germline values: CDR1 SGHDT, CDR2 YYEEEE. The CDR3 DNA is TGTGCCAGCAGTTTGGTTCAGGGGAACTATGGCTACACCTTC. Residues: CASSLVQGNYGYTF.

The V and J genes are TRBV2 and TRBJ2-7, with D uncertain. V lost 3 bases, J lost 3 bases, and 9 bases lay in between. The CDR3 runs to 13 residues. The germline V gene has CDR1 SNHLY and CDR2 FYNNEI. CDR3 residues: CASSDAYSYEQYF. For the CDR3, the DNA is TGTGCCAGCAGTGACGCCTACAGCTACGAGCAGTACTTC.

CDR3 sequence reads: CASSEGEAYEQYF. The CDR3 DNA reads as TGTGCCAGCAGTGAAGGGGAGGCCTACGAGCAGTACTTC. The chain couples TRBV6-1 to TRBJ2-7; perhaps TRBD2 as D (6 bases). Germline-derived CDR1 and CDR2 are MNHNS and SASEGT. The CDR3 spans 13 residues. V shed 1 base and J shed 2 bases, with 6 bases lying between them.

A few counts support this clone. V and J are TRBV7-2 and TRBJ2-5; 8 bases align to TRBD2. The V and J ends lost 8 bases and 5 bases, in that order; junction bases with no gene match: 10. CDR3 length: 14 amino acids. The germline CDR1 and CDR2 sequences are SGHTA and FQGNSA. CDR3: CASATGGGRETQYF. CDR3 coding DNA: TGTGCCAGCGCCACGGGGGGGGGCCGTGAGACCCAGTACTTC.

This clone showed up just a few times. This chain joins TRBV5-1 and TRBJ2-3; TRBD2 aligns across 7 bases. V dropped 0 bases and J dropped 1; count of bases not matched to a gene: 5. Germline CDR1 and CDR2: SGHRS and YFSETQ. The CDR3 consists of 16 residues. The CDR3 spells CASSLGFGGGTDTQYF. The DNA of the CDR3 is TGCGCCAGCAGCTTGGGGTTTGGGGGGGGCACAGATACGCAGTATTTT.

The chain recombines TRBV15 with TRBJ1-5, with 7 bases matching TRBD1. This CDR3 comprises 15 residues. The germline CDR1 and CDR2 sequences are LNHNV and YYDKDF (reference sequence). V lost 1 base, J lost 5 bases, and 5 bases stayed unmatched. The CDR3 DNA is TGTGCCACCAGCAGAGTGGAAGGGGGCTATCAGCCCCAGCATTTT. Its translation: CATSRVEGGYQPQHF. Based on the CDR3 plus reference TRBV15 and TRBJ1-5, the full variable domain is DAMVIQNPRYQVTQFGKPVTLSCSQTLNHNVMYWYQQKSSQAPKLLFHYYDKDFNNEADTPDNFQSRRPNTSFCFLDIRSPGLGDTAMYLCATSRVEGGYQPQHFGDGTRLSIL.